The 9 T cell receptor beta chains below were found in one sample sequenced in a study of blood T cell repertoires in COVID-19. Profiling relied on immunoSEQ multiplex PCR, and the TCRdb table lists in-frame clones only, not all of them. The top ten clones hold approximately 4.9% of a sample with fewer than 110,000 clones, 89% of them seen once. The sample comprised peripheral blood. Every receptor here comes from a man in his forties or fifties with active or convalescent COVID-19.

CDR3 nucleotides: TGTGCCACTCCGGGACAGCGAGTCCTCGGGACTGAAGCTTTCTTT. The encoded protein is CATPGQRVLGTEAFF. The chain employs TRBV2 and TRBJ1-1; the match to TRBD1 covers 7 bases. Germline CDR1 is SNHLY and CDR2 is FYNNEI. This CDR3 has 15 amino acids. Germline trimming cut 10 bases from V and 5 bases from J; bases unmatched to any gene: 16.

This chain uses TRBV7-3 with TRBJ2-7; 11 positions agree with TRBD2. The CDR3 totals 14 residues. With 0 bases clipped from V and 5 bases from J, the junction kept 0 bases outside the gene matches. Germline loops: CDR1 SGHTA, CDR2 FQGTGA. CDR3 sequence: CASSLTSGRDEQYF. CDR3 nucleotides: TGTGCCAGCAGCTTAACTAGCGGGAGGGACGAGCAGTACTTC.

The V and J genes are TRBV9 and TRBJ2-5; maybe TRBD2 (6 bases). The CDR3 is 16 amino acids. Germline CDR1 SGDLS, CDR2 YYNGEE. Trimming cost V 1 base and J 2 bases, with 15 bases left between them. The CDR3 bases are TGTGCCAGCAGCGTACAGGGACTCATCGGGCAAGAGACCCAGTACTTC. Amino acid sequence: CASSVQGLIGQETQYF.

The chain combines TRBV7-2 with TRBJ2-3, with TRBD2 identical over 8 bases. The CDR3 covers 18 residues. Germline V gene sequence: CDR1 SGHTA, CDR2 FQGNSA. V shed 4 bases, J shed 2 bases, and the junction held 14 bases outside the gene matches. The CDR3 coding sequence is TGTGCCAGCAGCTGGACAATACCGGGACTAGGGAACACAGATACGCAGTATTTT. Amino acid sequence: CASSWTIPGLGNTDTQYF. Variable domain in full (rest from reference TRBV7-2 and TRBJ2-3): GAGVSQSPSNKVTEKGKDVELRCDPISGHTALYWYRQSLGQGLEFLIYFQGNSAPDKSGLPSDRFSAERTGGSVSTLTIQRTQQEDSAVYLCASSWTIPGLGNTDTQYFGPGTRLTVL.

The V call is TRBV19, the J call TRBJ2-4; possibly TRBD1 for D (6 bases). CDR3 length: 15 amino acids. The germline V gene has CDR1 LNHDA and CDR2 SQIVND (reference sequence). V lost 5 bases and J lost 2, with 13 bases in between. CDR3 sequence: CASSFTGTTKNIQYF. CDR3 coding DNA: TGTGCCAGTAGTTTTACCGGGACAACCAAAAACATTCAGTACTTC.

The rearrangement joins TRBV5-1 to TRBJ2-7; perhaps TRBD1 as D (6 bases). Trimming stripped 0 bases from V and 0 bases from J, with 10 bases between. The CDR3 totals 15 residues. The germline V gene encodes CDR1 SGHRS and CDR2 YFSETQ. The CDR3 nucleotides read TGCGCCAGCAGCTTGGCAGGGGCCTTCTCCTACGAGCAGTACTTC. It translates to CASSLAGAFSYEQYF.

This chain connects TRBV18 to TRBJ2-3; TRBD2 agrees at 9 bases. J gave up 4 bases and V 3 bases, and 8 bases lay outside the gene matches. This CDR3 is built from 16 residues. The germline CDR1 and CDR2 sequences are KGHSH and LQKENI. CDR3 in amino acids: CASSPGASGNADTQYF. DNA for the CDR3: TGTGCCAGCTCACCGGGGGCTAGCGGGAATGCAGATACGCAGTATTTT.

The V gene is TRBV28, the J gene TRBJ2-2; D perhaps matches TRBD2 (5 bases). This CDR3 is 17 amino acids long. The V gene lost 6 bases and the J gene lost 2 bases, with 19 bases spanning the gap. Per germline, CDR1 MDHEN and CDR2 SYDVKM. CDR3: CASSIYPRGLNTGELFF. In DNA, the CDR3 is TGTGCCAGCAGCATATACCCGAGAGGGCTAAACACCGGGGAGCTGTTTTTT.

There are a few counts of this clone. The CDR3, as DNA: TGTGCCAGCAGCAACTCCTATAATTCACCCCTCCACTTT. Encoded protein: CASSNSYNSPLHF. The chain uses TRBV28 and TRBJ1-6; D gene ambiguous. The CDR3 extends over 13 amino acids. The V end was cut by 6 bases, the J end by 0 bases, with 3 bases between. Per germline, CDR1 MDHEN and CDR2 SYDVKM.